The present entry profiles one T cell receptor beta chain with its context. Its target is not known. Clones were sequenced by immunoSEQ multiplex PCR, and TCRdb holds only the in-frame ones, with some missing. The table shows about 1.5 million clones, with about 96% occurring only once. These data come from a study of shared clonotypes between healthy human individuals. The study separated CD4+ cells into CD45RA+ naive and CD45RA-negative memory subsets. Study-level results: Clonotype sharing among the donors was expected to vary with sequencing depth.

Germline CDR1 reads SGHAT; CDR2 reads FQNNGV. V lost 2 bases, J lost 8 bases, and 2 bases stayed unmatched. This CDR3 has 12 residues. This chain connects TRBV11-2 to TRBJ1-2; 7 nucleotides match TRBD1. The specimen was naive CD4+ T cells sorted from blood. As to subset: CD45RA+ positively selected. This TCR derives from a man aged 25 to 40 in good health. The CDR3 reads CASSLRQGGYTF. CDR3 bases: TGTGCCAGCAGCTTAAGACAGGGAGGCTACACCTTC. Full variable domain (outside the CDR3, taken from reference TRBV11-2 and TRBJ1-2): EAGVAQSPRYKIIEKRQSVAFWCNPISGHATLYWYQQILGQGPKLLIQFQNNGVVDDSQLPKDRFSAERLKGVDSTLKIQPAKLEDSAVYLCASSLRQGGYTFGSGTRLTVV.